This T cell receptor beta chain was documented in a study of T cell responses to AZD1222 COVID-19 vaccine. About the research overall: Researchers grouped second doses given at about 4 or about 12 weeks into one pool. Findings and limits, study-wide: Among the donors, most were white British and more were female, and clonal diversity was possibly underestimated. Breadth and depth of Spike-specific TCRs rose after two AZD1222 doses. At study baseline, merely five or six AZD1222 recipients were seropositive.

For this clone: The antigen remains unidentified.

Sequencing was performed with immunoSEQ multiplex PCR; in TCRdb, only in-frame clones are kept and a portion is missing. The sample consists of tens of thousands of clones, over 85% of them appearing once. This TCR came from an adult in good health. The input for sequencing was peripheral blood, taken on day 0 of AZD1222 vaccination.

The CDR3 DNA sequence: TGTGCCAGCAGCCTGGAGGCAGGGAACCATGGCTACACCTTC. Protein: CASSLEAGNHGYTF. The rearrangement joins TRBV11-3 to TRBJ1-2; possible D gene TRBD1, 5 bases. V was cut by 5 bases and J by 6 bases, with 16 bases left in between. The CDR3 extends over 14 amino acids. Germline CDR1 SGHNT, CDR2 YENEEA. The variable domain in full, completed from reference TRBV11-3 and TRBJ1-2, reads EAGVVQSPRYKIIEKKQPVAFWCNPISGHNTLYWYLQNLGQGPELLIRYENEEAVDDSQLPKDRFSAERLKGVDSTLKIQPAELGDSAVYLCASSLEAGNHGYTFGSGTRLTVV.